This TCR beta chain comes out of a study of T cells in Graves' hyperthyroidism and ophthalmopathy. TCR beta CDR3 regions were amplified from RNA. TCR CDR3 underwent first-round RT-PCR with the HTBI primer set. TCRdb itself ran the multiplex PCR reads through MiXCR, one entry per CDR3 protein. The sample has around 350,000 distinct CDR3 sequences, approximately 14% seen once. This clonotype was found many times. V dropped 3 bases and J dropped 6 bases, with 14 bases sitting between them. The germline gives CDR1 DFQATT, CDR2 SNEGSKA (reference sequence). This CDR3 spans 13 amino acids. Sequencing was done on a sample of blood. The TCR originated in a woman aged 25 to 39 with Graves' ophthalmopathy. The chain has TRBV20-1 and TRBJ2-5; TRBD2 is a possible D gene (6 bases). CDR3 loop: CSARIDSGKTQYF. The DNA of the CDR3 is TGCAGTGCTAGGATAGATAGCGGAAAGACCCAGTACTTC.